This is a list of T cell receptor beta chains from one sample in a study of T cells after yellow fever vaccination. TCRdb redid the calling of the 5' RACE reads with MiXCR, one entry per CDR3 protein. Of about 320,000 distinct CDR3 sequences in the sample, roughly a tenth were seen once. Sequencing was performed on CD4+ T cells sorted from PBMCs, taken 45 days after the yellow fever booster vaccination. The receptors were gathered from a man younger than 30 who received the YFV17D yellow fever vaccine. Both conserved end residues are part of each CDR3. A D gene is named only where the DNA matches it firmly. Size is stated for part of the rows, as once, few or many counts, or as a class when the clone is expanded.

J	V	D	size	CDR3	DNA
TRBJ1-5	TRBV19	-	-	CASSMSPQLGNQPQHF	TGTGCCAGTAGTATGAGCCCCCAGCTCGGTAATCAGCCCCAGCATTTT
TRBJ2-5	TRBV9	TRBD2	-	CASSVTAGEKETQYF	TGTGCCAGCAGCGTAACAGCGGGGGAAAAAGAGACCCAGTACTTC
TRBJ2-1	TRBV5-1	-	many	CASSLVGNYNEQFF	TGTGCCAGCAGCTTAGTGGGCAACTACAATGAGCAGTTCTTC
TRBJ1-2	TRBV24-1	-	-	CATSDQGGGYTF	TGTGCCACCAGTGACCAAGGCGGAGGCTACACCTTC
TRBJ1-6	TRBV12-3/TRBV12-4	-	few	CASSFGGSELNSPLHF	TGTGCCAGCAGTTTCGGTGGCAGTGAGTTAAATTCACCCCTCCACTTT
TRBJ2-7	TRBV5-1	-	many	CASSFTRSYEQYF	TGCGCCAGCAGCTTCACACGCTCCTACGAGCAGTACTTC
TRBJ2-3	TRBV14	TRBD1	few	CASSQGDRGNTDTQYF	TGTGCCAGCAGCCAAGGGGACAGGGGAAACACAGATACGCAGTATTTT
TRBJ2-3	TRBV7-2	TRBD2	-	CASSYASGGLRYAVF	TGTGCCAGCAGCTACGCTAGCGGGGGTTTGAGATACGCAGTATTT
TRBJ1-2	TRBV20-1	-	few	CSARKGGYGYTF	TGCAGTGCTAGAAAAGGCGGCTATGGCTACACCTTC
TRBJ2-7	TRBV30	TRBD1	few	CAWGTGRIEQYF	TGTGCCTGGGGGACAGGGCGGATCGAGCAGTACTTC
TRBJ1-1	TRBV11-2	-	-	CASSLSASGNTEAFF	TGTGCCAGCAGCCTATCGGCGTCAGGGAACACTGAAGCTTTCTTT
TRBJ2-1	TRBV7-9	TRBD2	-	CASSSQGAGPYNEQFF	TGTGCCAGCAGCTCCCAGGGAGCGGGGCCCTACAATGAGCAGTTCTTC
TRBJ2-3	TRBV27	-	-	CASSISDPRVGTQYF	TGTGCCAGCAGTATTAGTGATCCCCGTGTAGGTACGCAGTATTTT
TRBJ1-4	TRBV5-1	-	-	CASSLETPGKLFF	TGCGCCAGCAGCTTGGAGACTCCCGGAAAACTGTTTTTT
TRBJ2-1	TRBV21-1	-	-	CASSEKGVAGTGAYNEQFF	TGTGCCAGCAGCGAAAAGGGGGTCGCCGGGACAGGGGCCTACAATGAGCAGTTCTTC
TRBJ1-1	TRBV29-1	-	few	CSVEPRGTEAFF	TGCAGCGTTGAACCCCGAGGGACTGAAGCTTTCTTT
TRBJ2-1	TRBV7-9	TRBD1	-	CASSPGTAPSYNEQFF	TGTGCCAGCAGCCCAGGGACAGCCCCCTCCTACAATGAGCAGTTCTTC
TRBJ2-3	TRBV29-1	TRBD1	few	CSAWTGAPDTQYF	TGCAGCGCCTGGACAGGAGCACCAGATACGCAGTATTTT
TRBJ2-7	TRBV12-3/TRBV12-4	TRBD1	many	CASSIRGREQYF	TGTGCCAGCAGTATCAGGGGGCGCGAGCAGTACTTC
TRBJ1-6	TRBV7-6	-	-	CASSLGTVNSPLHF	TGTGCCAGCAGCTTGGGGACGGTGAATTCACCCCTCCACTTT
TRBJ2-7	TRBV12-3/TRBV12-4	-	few	CASSLGRWEGNEQYF	TGTGCCAGCAGTTTAGGTCGTTGGGAAGGCAACGAGCAGTACTTC
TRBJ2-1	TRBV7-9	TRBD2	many	CASSPGLGGLVEQFF	TGTGCCAGCAGCCCGGGACTAGGGGGATTAGTCGAGCAGTTCTTC
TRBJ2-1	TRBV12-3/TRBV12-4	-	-	CASRRAGGNNEQFF	TGTGCCAGCAGGCGCGCCGGCGGAAACAATGAGCAGTTCTTC
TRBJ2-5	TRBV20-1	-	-	CSARTPTQYF	TGCAGTGCCCGGACTCCTACCCAGTACTTC
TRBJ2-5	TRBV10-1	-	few	CASSDSQETQYF	TGCGCCAGCAGTGACAGCCAAGAGACCCAGTACTTC
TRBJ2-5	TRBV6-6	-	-	CATQPGTQETQYF	TGTGCCACTCAGCCCGGGACACAAGAGACCCAGTACTTC
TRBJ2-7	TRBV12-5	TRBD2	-	CASGSQLAGGPAQYF	TGTGCTAGTGGTTCCCAACTAGCGGGGGGGCCAGCGCAGTACTTC
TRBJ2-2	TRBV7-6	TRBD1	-	CASSPRQGRNTGELFF	TGTGCCAGCAGCCCCCGACAGGGTCGGAACACCGGGGAGCTGTTTTTT
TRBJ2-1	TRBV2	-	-	CASSWGGEQFF	TGTGCCAGCAGCTGGGGAGGTGAGCAGTTCTTC
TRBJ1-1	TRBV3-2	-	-	CASNQDVTVGTRTEAFF	TGTGCCAGCAACCAGGACGTAACGGTGGGAACGAGAACTGAAGCTTTCTTT
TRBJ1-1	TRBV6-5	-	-	CASSYSGVMNTEAFF	TGTGCCAGCAGTTACTCGGGGGTAATGAACACTGAAGCTTTCTTT
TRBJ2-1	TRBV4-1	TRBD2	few	CASSQTAGGSYNEQFF	TGCGCCAGCAGCCAAACAGCGGGGGGCTCCTACAATGAGCAGTTCTTC
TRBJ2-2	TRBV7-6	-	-	CASSLPRGGTGELFF	TGTGCCAGCAGCCTTCCCCGGGGCGGCACCGGGGAGCTGTTTTTT
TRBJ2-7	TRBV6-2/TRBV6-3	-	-	CASSAQWGPYEQYF	TGTGCCAGCAGCGCACAGTGGGGACCCTACGAGCAGTACTTC
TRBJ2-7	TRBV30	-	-	CAWSVGGGSNEQYF	TGTGCCTGGAGTGTTGGGGGGGGCTCCAACGAGCAGTACTTC
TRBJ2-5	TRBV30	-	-	CAWGQLTEAQYF	TGTGCCTGGGGCCAACTTACGGAGGCCCAGTACTTC
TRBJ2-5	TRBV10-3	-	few	CAISGYLETQYF	TGTGCCATCAGTGGGTATTTGGAGACCCAGTACTTC
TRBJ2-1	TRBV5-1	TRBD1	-	CASSLVVGGDEQFF	TGCGCCAGCAGCTTGGTAGTAGGGGGCGATGAGCAGTTCTTC
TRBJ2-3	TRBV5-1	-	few	CASRGQFTDTQYF	TGCGCCAGCAGAGGGCAGTTCACAGATACGCAGTATTTT
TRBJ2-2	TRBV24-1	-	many	CATSASKDSARSGELFF	TGTGCCACCAGTGCCTCTAAGGACAGTGCGAGGTCCGGGGAGCTGTTTTTT
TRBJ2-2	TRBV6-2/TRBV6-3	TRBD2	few	CASSQHRGLAGNTGELFF	TGTGCCAGCAGTCAACACCGGGGACTAGCGGGGAACACCGGGGAGCTGTTTTTT
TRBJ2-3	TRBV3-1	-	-	CASSQDSADTQYF	TGTGCCAGCAGCCAAGATTCGGCAGATACGCAGTATTTT
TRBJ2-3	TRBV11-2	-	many	CANAGRITDTQYF	TGTGCCAACGCGGGACGGATTACAGATACGCAGTATTTT
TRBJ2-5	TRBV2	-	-	CASSVGAFQETQYF	TGTGCCAGCAGTGTTGGGGCATTCCAAGAGACCCAGTACTTC
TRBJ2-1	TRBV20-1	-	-	CSAPVGASYNEQFF	TGCAGTGCTCCGGTGGGGGCCTCCTACAATGAGCAGTTCTTC
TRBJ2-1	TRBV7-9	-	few	CASRREGDEQFF	TGTGCCAGCCGCAGAGAGGGTGATGAGCAGTTCTTC
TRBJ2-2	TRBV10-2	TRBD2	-	CASSKSGGGTGELFF	TGCGCCAGCAGCAAAAGCGGGGGCGGCACCGGGGAGCTGTTTTTT